The present T cell receptor delta chain was sequenced within a study of gamma-delta T cells after stem cell transplantation (dated by TCRdb to the mid-2010s). On this clone itself: Its antigen remains unidentified. Base qualities are not provided; no much larger clone lies one nucleotide away.

The protocol used for the library was RT-PCR. This sample was sequenced with an Illumina MiSeq. Clonotypes were called again by TCRdb from the public reads via CATT, and duplicate nucleotide sequences were then merged into one entry. Present in this sample are some 1,700 delta-chain clones, 3.5% to 4.5% of which were seen just once. The biggest ten clones account for 34% of the sample. CDR1 is given as GEAIGNYY and CDR2 as EKD, both from the germline V gene. The CDR3 runs 16 amino acids, cysteine and phenylalanine included. Only CDR3 DNA is held: 48 bases, read in frame from base 1. Between the V and J ends, shortened by 0 bases and 3 bases respectively, the junction contains 16 bases.

The sequence derives from a human donor. It is not recorded whose cells these are; they may come from a transplant donor. The rearrangement joined TRDV2 to TRDJ1; TRDD3 is possibly the D segment (6 matching bases). Material: gamma-delta T cells. At the DNA level, the sequence is TGTGCCTGTGACACCGTTGGGGGGTTCAATCCCGATAAACTCATCTTT. It codes for CACDTVGGFNPDKLIF.